This TCR beta chain emerged from a study of breast tumors, draining lymph nodes, adjacent tissues. Broader study findings: Findings are consistent with lymph node origin and intratumoral expansion of most tumor T cells. Tumor TCR diversity was below lymph nodes but above nontumor tissue. Compared with basal-like, luminal-like tumors shared significantly more repertoire with nontumor tissue. Tumor T cell lymph node origin was a supported hypothesis, not proven.

Remarks on this clonotype: The antigen is undetermined.

Per the germline V gene, CDR1 is SQVTM and CDR2 is ANQGSEA. V was trimmed by 5 bases and J by 1 base, leaving 9 bases between them. The CDR3 sequence is 13 residues long. MiXCR, run by TCRdb on the multiplex PCR reads, gives a single entry per CDR3 protein. The profile shows about 14,000 distinct CDR3 sequences, around 57% of them singletons. The source of this sequence is a female donor with breast cancer. Some clones in this sample may be carry-over from other donors' samples. The rearrangement joins TRBV29-1 to TRBJ1-3; D gene unclear. The sequencing sample was made of tumor-adjacent breast tissue. The CDR3, as DNA: TGCAGCGTTTACGGGAAATCTGGAAACACCATATATTTT. This codes for CSVYGKSGNTIYF.